Listed below are T cell receptor beta chains from one sample, sequenced in a study of T cells after yellow fever vaccination. TCRdb analysed the 5' RACE reads with MiXCR anew, one entry per CDR3 protein. The sample lists some 69,000 distinct CDR3 sequences, approximately 5% occurring once. Sequencing used CD4+ T cells sorted from PBMCs, obtained about 2 weeks after the first yellow fever vaccination. The source of these receptors is a young man who received the YFV17D yellow fever vaccine. Each CDR3 is given with its conserved first and last residue. D genes are given only for firm matches. Only some rows state a clone size, as once, few, many or a class for expanded clones.

clone size	V gene	D gene	CDR3 length	J gene	CDR3 protein	CDR3 DNA
many	TRBV7-2	TRBD1	16	TRBJ1-6	CASSSSPGAGGSPLHF	TGTGCCAGCAGCTCCTCGCCGGGGGCAGGGGGTTCACCCCTCCACTTT
many	TRBV5-1	TRBD1	16	TRBJ2-5	CASSLAGQGAGETQYF	TGTGCTAGCAGCTTAGCAGGACAGGGGGCCGGAGAGACCCAGTACTTC
many	TRBV2	.	15	TRBJ2-7	CASSEGPSPTYEQYF	TGTGCCAGCAGTGAAGGCCCATCCCCCACCTACGAGCAGTACTTC
many	TRBV12-3/TRBV12-4	.	15	TRBJ2-3	CASRPVGGGTDTQYF	TGTGCCAGCCGCCCGGTAGGCGGTGGCACAGATACGCAGTATTTT
many	TRBV12-3/TRBV12-4	.	14	TRBJ1-2	CASSLLGRNYGYTF	TGTGCCAGCAGTTTATTAGGTCGTAACTATGGCTACACCTTC
many	TRBV20-1	.	15	TRBJ1-5	CSARDRSQSYQPQHF	TGCAGTGCTAGAGATAGGAGCCAGAGTTATCAGCCCCAGCATTTT
many	TRBV3-1	.	17	TRBJ1-6	CASSLRALSSYNSPLHF	TGTGCCAGCAGCTTGCGGGCCCTAAGCTCCTATAATTCACCCCTCCACTTT
many	TRBV4-2	.	15	TRBJ1-4	CASSQDRGVREKLFF	TGTGCCAGCAGCCAAGATCGTGGTGTAAGGGAAAAACTGTTTTTT
many	TRBV5-1	.	16	TRBJ1-4	CASSLDPAGFGEKLFF	TGCGCCAGCAGCTTGGATCCCGCGGGATTTGGGGAAAAACTGTTTTTT
many	TRBV7-2	TRBD1	17	TRBJ1-2	CASSSRLRDRGLSGYTF	TGTGCCAGCAGCTCAAGGTTGCGGGACAGGGGGCTCTCTGGCTACACCTTC
many	TRBV20-1	TRBD2	15	TRBJ2-1	CSARRLAGAQFEQFF	TGCAGTGCTAGGAGACTAGCGGGGGCCCAATTTGAGCAGTTCTTC
many	TRBV12-3/TRBV12-4	TRBD2	18	TRBJ2-1	CASSLARWGLATYNEQFF	TGTGCCAGCAGTTTAGCGAGGTGGGGACTAGCGACCTACAATGAGCAGTTCTTC
many	TRBV11-2	TRBD1	15	TRBJ1-2	CASSPRQGGNYGYTF	TGTGCCAGCAGCCCCAGACAGGGAGGTAACTATGGCTACACCTTC
many	TRBV20-1	.	17	TRBJ2-3	CSAREIRALPSTDTQYF	TGCAGTGCTAGAGAGATAAGGGCACTCCCAAGCACAGATACGCAGTATTTT
many	TRBV5-1	.	13	TRBJ1-1	CASSTWAGTEAFF	TGCGCCAGCAGCACGTGGGCTGGCACTGAAGCTTTCTTT
many	TRBV12-3/TRBV12-4	.	14	TRBJ2-2	CASRETQGAGELFF	TGTGCCAGCAGGGAAACTCAGGGTGCCGGGGAGCTGTTTTTT
many	TRBV7-9	.	15	TRBJ1-5	CASSLGGRGDQPQHF	TGTGCCAGCAGCTTAGGAGGCAGAGGGGATCAGCCCCAGCATTTT
many	TRBV27	TRBD1	14	TRBJ1-1	CASSTHGQGGEAFF	TGTGCCAGCAGTACCCATGGACAGGGGGGGGAAGCTTTCTTT
many	TRBV5-1	.	16	TRBJ2-1	CASSFSFQGTINEQFF	TGCGCCAGCAGCTTCTCATTCCAGGGGACGATCAATGAGCAGTTCTTC
many	TRBV7-7	.	13	TRBJ2-5	CASSLRTDETQYF	TGTGCTAGCAGCCTGCGGACCGACGAGACCCAGTACTTC
many	TRBV5-1	.	14	TRBJ2-3	CASSSSPGADTQYF	TGCGCCAGCAGTTCTTCCCCGGGCGCAGATACGCAGTATTTT
many	TRBV7-9	.	15	TRBJ2-5	CASSPRRDFQETQYF	TGTGCCAGCAGCCCCAGGCGGGACTTCCAAGAGACCCAGTACTTC
many	TRBV7-6	TRBD2	15	TRBJ2-2	CASSRLAGKTGELFF	TGTGCCAGCAGCCGTCTAGCGGGGAAAACCGGGGAGCTGTTTTTT
.	TRBV7-3	.	19	TRBJ2-6	CAFCPHSTREGSGANVLTF	TGTGCCTTCTGTCCCCACTCGACAAGAGAGGGGTCCGGGGCCAACGTCCTGACTTTC
many	TRBV5-1	.	15	TRBJ1-4	CASSPTAGVGEKLFF	TGCGCCAGCAGCCCGACGGCTGGGGTCGGTGAAAAACTGTTTTTT
many	TRBV5-1	.	13	TRBJ2-7	CASSTDVGGEQYF	TGCGCCAGCAGCACGGACGTTGGGGGCGAGCAGTACTTC
few	TRBV6-1	.	16	TRBJ1-3	CASSDPGTPSGNTIYF	TGTGCCAGCAGTGACCCCGGGACACCCTCTGGAAACACCATATATTTT
many	TRBV5-1	TRBD2	19	TRBJ2-3	CASSLAKGFSGGARDTQYF	TGCGCCAGCAGCTTGGCCAAAGGTTTTAGCGGGGGGGCCCGGGATACGCAGTATTTT
many	TRBV10-3	.	14	TRBJ2-1	CAISESEGTNEQFF	TGTGCCATCAGTGAGTCGGAGGGAACGAATGAGCAGTTCTTC
many	TRBV20-1	TRBD1	16	TRBJ1-4	CSARDRRVTTNEKLFF	TGCAGTGCGCGGGACAGGCGAGTTACAACTAATGAAAAACTGTTTTTT
many	TRBV10-3	.	14	TRBJ1-6	CAISERGEYSPLHF	TGTGCCATCAGTGAGCGGGGCGAGTATTCACCCCTCCACTTT
many	TRBV18	.	15	TRBJ1-5	CASSPRTADNQPQHF	TGTGCCAGCTCACCAAGAACGGCAGACAATCAGCCCCAGCATTTT
many	TRBV5-1	.	12	TRBJ1-2	CASSLENYGYTF	TGCGCCAGCAGCTTGGAAAACTATGGCTACACCTTC
many	TRBV21-1	.	11	TRBJ1-2	CASSEADGYTF	TGTGCCAGCAGCGAGGCCGATGGCTACACCTTC
many	TRBV5-1	.	12	TRBJ2-1	CASSLAGPEQFF	TGCGCCAGCAGCTTGGCGGGTCCGGAGCAGTTCTTC
many	TRBV29-1	TRBD1	14	TRBJ1-1	CSARTPGGRTEAFF	TGCAGCGCCCGCACCCCAGGGGGCCGGACTGAAGCTTTCTTT
many	TRBV5-1	.	13	TRBJ2-2	CASTWGNTGELFF	TGCGCCAGCACCTGGGGCAACACCGGGGAGCTGTTTTTT
.	TRBV5-6	.	14	TRBJ1-1	CASSLNRRDTEAFF	TGTGCCAGCAGCTTGAACAGACGGGACACTGAAGCTTTCTTT
many	TRBV19	.	11	TRBJ1-1	CASSRNTEAFF	TGTGCCAGTAGTAGGAACACTGAAGCTTTCTTT
many	TRBV24-1	.	16	TRBJ2-5	CATSGAPGLAQETQYF	TGTGCCACCAGTGGAGCCCCGGGACTCGCCCAAGAGACCCAGTACTTC
many	TRBV10-3	TRBD1	15	TRBJ1-5	CAISEPGTDNQPQHF	TGTGCCATCAGTGAGCCTGGGACAGACAATCAGCCCCAGCATTTT
many	TRBV5-1	.	14	TRBJ2-4	CASSLDGGLNIQYF	TGCGCCAGCAGCTTGGACGGGGGATTAAACATTCAGTACTTC
many	TRBV18	.	16	TRBJ2-1	CASSWTVASSYNEQFF	TGTGCCAGCTCCTGGACAGTTGCTAGCTCCTACAATGAGCAGTTCTTC
many	TRBV5-1	.	13	TRBJ1-2	CASSLPGTYGYTF	TGCGCCAGCAGCTTGCCCGGAACCTATGGCTACACCTTC
many	TRBV6-5	.	15	TRBJ1-1	CASSYFGRMNTEAFF	TGTGCCAGCAGTTACTTCGGCAGAATGAACACTGAAGCTTTCTTT
.	TRBV7-2	.	14	TRBJ1-5	CASSSINSNQPQHF	TGTGCCAGCAGCTCCATTAATAGCAATCAGCCCCAGCATTTT
few	TRBV20-1	TRBD1	15	TRBJ2-7	CSARRTGQISYEQYF	TGCAGTGCTAGGAGAACGGGACAGATTTCTTACGAGCAGTACTTC
many	TRBV4-3	TRBD1	13	TRBJ1-1	CASSSFQGAEAFF	TGCGCCAGCAGCTCCTTTCAGGGGGCTGAAGCTTTCTTT
many	TRBV20-1	.	14	TRBJ1-2	CSASQSRGSYGYTF	TGCAGTGCTTCCCAATCGAGGGGAAGCTATGGCTACACCTTC
many	TRBV2	TRBD2	14	TRBJ2-3	CASNSGPSTDTQYF	TGTGCCAGCAATAGCGGGCCCAGCACAGATACGCAGTATTTT
many	TRBV5-1	TRBD1	15	TRBJ1-6	CASSFRTGDNSPLHF	TGCGCCAGCAGCTTTCGGACAGGAGATAATTCACCCCTCCACTTT
many	TRBV5-6	TRBD1	16	TRBJ1-1	CASSPDGGTGDTEAFF	TGTGCCAGCAGCCCCGACGGGGGCACAGGGGACACTGAAGCTTTCTTT
many	TRBV3-1	.	13	TRBJ1-1	CASSQGTNTEAFF	TGTGCCAGCAGCCAGGGAACGAACACTGAAGCTTTCTTT
many	TRBV6-5	.	12	TRBJ1-3	CASGNWGDTIYF	TGTGCCAGCGGCAATTGGGGCGACACCATATATTTT
many	TRBV6-5	TRBD1	17	TRBJ1-6	CASSYFGQGGGGSPLHF	TGTGCCAGCAGTTACTTCGGACAGGGAGGAGGGGGTTCACCCCTCCACTTT
many	TRBV27	.	17	TRBJ1-2	CASRALIGRAGPGGYTF	TGTGCCAGCAGAGCCTTAATAGGGAGGGCCGGCCCTGGGGGCTACACCTTC
many	TRBV20-1	.	15	TRBJ2-3	CSARVPGEPPDTQYF	TGCAGTGCTAGAGTTCCGGGGGAGCCCCCAGATACGCAGTATTTT